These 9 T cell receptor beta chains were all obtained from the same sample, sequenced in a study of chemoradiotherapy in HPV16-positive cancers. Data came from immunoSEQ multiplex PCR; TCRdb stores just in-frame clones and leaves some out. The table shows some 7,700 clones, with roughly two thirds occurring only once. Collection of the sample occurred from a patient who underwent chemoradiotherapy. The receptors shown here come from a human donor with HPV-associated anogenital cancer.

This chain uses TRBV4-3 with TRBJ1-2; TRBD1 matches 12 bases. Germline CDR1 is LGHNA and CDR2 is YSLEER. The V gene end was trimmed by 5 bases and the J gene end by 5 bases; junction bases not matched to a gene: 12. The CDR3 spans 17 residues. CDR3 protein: CASSDRDRGQIGYGYTF. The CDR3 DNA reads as TGCGCCAGCAGCGACCGGGACAGGGGGCAGATAGGGTATGGCTACACCTTC.

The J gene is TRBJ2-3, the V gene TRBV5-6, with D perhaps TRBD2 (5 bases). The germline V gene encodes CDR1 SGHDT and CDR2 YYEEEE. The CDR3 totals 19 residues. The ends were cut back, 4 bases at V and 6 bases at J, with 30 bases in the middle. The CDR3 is CASSPNLPTPGKIKDTQYF. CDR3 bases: TGTGCCAGCAGCCCCAACTTGCCGACTCCCGGGAAAATAAAGGATACGCAGTATTTT.

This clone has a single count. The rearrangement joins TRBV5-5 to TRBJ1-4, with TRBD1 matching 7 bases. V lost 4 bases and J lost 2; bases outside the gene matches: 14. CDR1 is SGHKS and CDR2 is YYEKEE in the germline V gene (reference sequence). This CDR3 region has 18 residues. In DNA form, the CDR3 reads TGTGCCAGCAGCCGTGATAGGAGGACAGGCTGGACTAATGAAAAACTGTTTTTT. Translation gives CASSRDRRTGWTNEKLFF.

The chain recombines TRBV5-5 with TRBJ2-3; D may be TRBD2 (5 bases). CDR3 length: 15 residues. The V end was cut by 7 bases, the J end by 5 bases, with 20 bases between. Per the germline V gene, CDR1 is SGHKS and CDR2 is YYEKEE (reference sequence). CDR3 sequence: CASVKGFSGLDTQYF. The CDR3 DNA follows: TGTGCCAGCGTCAAGGGATTTTCGGGATTAGATACGCAGTATTTT.

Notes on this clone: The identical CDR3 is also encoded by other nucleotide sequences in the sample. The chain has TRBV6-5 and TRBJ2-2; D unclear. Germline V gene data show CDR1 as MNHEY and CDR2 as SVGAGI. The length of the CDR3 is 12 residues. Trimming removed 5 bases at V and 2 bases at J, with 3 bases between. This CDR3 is CASSRNTGELFF. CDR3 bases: TGTGCCAGCAGTCGAAACACCGGGGAGCTGTTTTTT.

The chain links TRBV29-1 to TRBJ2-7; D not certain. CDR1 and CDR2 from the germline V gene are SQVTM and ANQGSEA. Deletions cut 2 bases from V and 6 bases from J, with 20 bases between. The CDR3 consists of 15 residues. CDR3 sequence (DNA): TGCAGCGTTGAAAGAGTGGCAGCAAACCCTCTCGAGCAGTACGTC. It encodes CSVERVAANPLEQYV.

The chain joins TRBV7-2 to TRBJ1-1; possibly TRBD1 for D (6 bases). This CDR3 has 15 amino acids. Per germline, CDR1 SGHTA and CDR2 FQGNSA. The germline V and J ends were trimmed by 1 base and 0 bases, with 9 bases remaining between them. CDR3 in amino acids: CASSLGAGVNTEAFF. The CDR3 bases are TGTGCCAGCAGCTTAGGGGCAGGGGTGAACACTGAAGCTTTCTTT.

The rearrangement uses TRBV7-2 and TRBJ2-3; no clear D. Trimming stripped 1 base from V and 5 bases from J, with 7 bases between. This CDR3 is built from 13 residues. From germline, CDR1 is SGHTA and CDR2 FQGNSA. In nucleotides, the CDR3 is TGTGCCAGCAGCTTAGTGGCGAGAGATACGCAGTATTTT. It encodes CASSLVARDTQYF.

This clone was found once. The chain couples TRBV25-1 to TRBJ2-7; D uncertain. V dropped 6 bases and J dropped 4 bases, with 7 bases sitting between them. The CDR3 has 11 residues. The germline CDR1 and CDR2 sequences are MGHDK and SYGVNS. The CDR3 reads CASSTIYEQYF. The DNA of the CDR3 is TGTGCCAGCAGCACAATTTACGAGCAGTACTTC.